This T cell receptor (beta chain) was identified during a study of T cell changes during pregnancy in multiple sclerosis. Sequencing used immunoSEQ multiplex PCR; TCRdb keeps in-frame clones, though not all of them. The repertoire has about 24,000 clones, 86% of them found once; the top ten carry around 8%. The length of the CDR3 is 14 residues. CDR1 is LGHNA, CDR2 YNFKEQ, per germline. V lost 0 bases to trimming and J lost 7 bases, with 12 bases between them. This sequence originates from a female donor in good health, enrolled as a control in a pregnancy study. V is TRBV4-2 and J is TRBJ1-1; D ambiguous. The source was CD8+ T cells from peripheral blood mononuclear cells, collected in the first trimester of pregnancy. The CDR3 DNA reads TGTGCCAGCAGCCAAGAATACAGAACTCTTGAAGCTTTCTTT. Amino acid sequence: CASSQEYRTLEAFF.